The 18 T cell receptor beta chains given below trace back to one sample, sequenced in a study of T cell changes during pregnancy in multiple sclerosis. Assay used: immunoSEQ multiplex PCR; TCRdb lists only in-frame clones, some missing. This repertoire shows about 44,000 clones, roughly 89% found once; its top ten account for more than 0.55%. Sequenced here: CD4+ T cells from peripheral blood mononuclear cells, sampled in the first trimester of pregnancy. These receptors were collected from a female donor with multiple sclerosis, enrolled in a pregnancy study.

The V and J genes are TRBV5-4 and TRBJ2-2; 11 bases are shared with TRBD1. CDR1 SGHNT and CDR2 YYREEE come from the germline V gene (reference sequence). Trimming at V came to 4 bases and at J to 6 bases, leaving 8 bases not matched to a gene. CDR3 size: 16 residues. In DNA, the CDR3 is TGTGCCAGCAGCACCGGGACAGGGGGGTATGCCGGGGAGCTGTTTTTT. Translated, it gives CASSTGTGGYAGELFF.

CDR3 nucleotides: TGTGCCTGGAGTGTATCGAGCTTACACGAGCAGTACTTC. Amino acid sequence: CAWSVSSLHEQYF. The V call is TRBV30, the J call TRBJ2-7, with unresolved D. CDR1 and CDR2 from the germline V gene are GTSNPN and SVGIG (reference sequence). Trimming left V 0 bases short and J 5 bases short, with 11 bases between. The CDR3 has 13 residues. The full variable domain, in which reference TRBV30 and TRBJ2-7 provide the parts outside the CDR3, is SQTIHQWPATLVQPVGSPLSLECTVEGTSNPNLYWYRQAAGRGLQLLFYSVGIGQISSEVPQNLSASRPQDRQFILSSKKLLLSDSGFYLCAWSVSSLHEQYFGPGTRLTVT.

J is TRBJ2-7 and V is TRBV29-1; 11 nucleotides agree with TRBD2. The J segment lost 6 bases and the V segment lost 5 bases, leaving 9 bases of the junction unmatched. Germline V gene sequence: CDR1 SQVTM, CDR2 ANQGSEA. CDR3 length: 14 residues. The CDR3 reads CSVRLAGGTAEQYF. Written as DNA, the CDR3 is TGCAGCGTTCGGCTAGCGGGAGGAACCGCCGAGCAGTACTTC.

The chain combines TRBV6-5 with TRBJ2-3; 11 nucleotides line up with TRBD2. After removal of 2 bases from V and 0 bases from J, the junction contained 1 base not matched to a gene. The CDR3 is made up of 16 amino acids. Germline V gene data show CDR1 as MNHEY and CDR2 as SVGAGI. CDR3 nucleotide sequence: TGTGCCAGCAGTTACGGACTAGCGGGTAGCACAGATACGCAGTATTTT. As protein: CASSYGLAGSTDTQYF.

This rearrangement joins TRBV5-8 to TRBJ2-5, with TRBD2 matching over 14 bases. Germline V gene data show CDR1 as SGHTS and CDR2 as YDEGEE. The CDR3 has 17 residues. V dropped 4 bases and J dropped 1; count of bases not matched to a gene: 6. The CDR3 here is CASSHGTSGSFQETQYF. The CDR3 DNA reads TGTGCCAGCAGCCACGGGACTAGCGGGAGTTTCCAAGAGACCCAGTACTTC.

The chain employs TRBV10-3 and TRBJ2-2, with 7 bases matching TRBD1. Germline trimming cut 4 bases from V and 5 bases from J; bases unmatched to any gene: 4. Germline loops: CDR1 ENHRY, CDR2 SYGVKD. CDR3 length: 14 residues. In nucleotides, the CDR3 is TGTGCCATCAGTGCAAAGGGGGCGACCGGGGAGCTGTTTTTT. Its translation: CAISAKGATGELFF.

The rearrangement joins TRBV2 to TRBJ2-1; 7 nucleotides line up with TRBD1. Looked up from germline, CDR1 is SNHLY and CDR2 is FYNNEI. V was pared by 4 bases and J by 7 bases, with 4 bases of the junction left unmatched. The CDR3 is 13 residues long. Here the CDR3 DNA reads TGTGCCAGCAGTGTAGAACAGGGGAATGAGCAGTTCTTC. It translates to CASSVEQGNEQFF.

The chain combines TRBV7-2 with TRBJ2-5; TRBD2 matches 7 bases. V trimming: 1 base; J trimming: 3 bases; junction bases outside the gene matches: 11. The CDR3 totals 17 residues. Germline CDR1 is SGHTA and CDR2 is FQGNSA. The CDR3 here is CASSLERQRDREETQYF. CDR3 DNA: TGTGCCAGCAGCTTAGAGCGTCAGCGGGATCGGGAAGAGACCCAGTACTTC.

J is TRBJ1-2 and V is TRBV18; TRBD1 is a possible D gene (6 bases). CDR1 and CDR2 from the germline V gene are KGHSH and LQKENI. V was shortened by 1 base and J by 4 bases, with 10 bases between the two germline ends. CDR3 size: 14 residues. The CDR3 reads CASSPLGGAYGYTF. The DNA for the CDR3 is TGTGCCAGCTCACCACTTGGGGGCGCCTATGGCTACACCTTC.

This sequence joins TRBV7-8 and TRBJ1-5; 10 bases are shared with TRBD1. V gave up 4 bases and J gave up 4 bases; unmatched junction bases: 7. CDR3 length equals 16 residues. Germline V gives CDR1 SGHVS, CDR2 FQNEAQ. The CDR3 nucleotides are TGTGCCAGCAGCTCCGGCCGGACAGGGGGGAATCAGCCCCAGCATTTT. It encodes CASSSGRTGGNQPQHF.

V usage is TRBV10-1 and J usage is TRBJ2-2, with a possible D match to TRBD1 (5 bases). The CDR3 is 15 amino acids. Trimming cost V 0 bases and J 10 bases, with 15 bases left between them. CDR1 is WNHNN and CDR2 is SYGVQD in the germline V gene (reference sequence). The CDR3 is CASSESSVQGEELFF. In nucleotides, the CDR3 is TGCGCCAGCAGTGAGTCCTCTGTTCAGGGCGAGGAGCTGTTTTTT.

The chain is built from TRBV5-4 and TRBJ2-5; 7 bases fit TRBD2. V was pared by 2 bases and J by 7 bases, with 14 bases of the junction left unmatched. The germline CDR1 and CDR2 sequences are SGHNT and YYREEE (reference sequence). The CDR3 runs to 16 residues. The CDR3 nucleotides are TGTGCCAGCAGCTTTGGGCTAGCGGCCGCCCGGGGGACCCAGTACTTC. Protein: CASSFGLAAARGTQYF.

The chain is built from TRBV19 and TRBJ2-7; tentative D call: TRBD2 (5 bases). CDR1 is LNHDA, CDR2 SQIVND, per germline (reference sequence). Trimming shortened V by 3 bases and J by 0 bases, and 9 bases separated the two germline ends. This CDR3 spans 14 amino acids. CDR3 region: CASSIGRGSYEQYF. The DNA for the CDR3 is TGTGCCAGTAGTATTGGGAGAGGCTCCTACGAGCAGTACTTC.

The gene calls are TRBV6-1 and TRBJ1-5; TRBD1 matches 9 bases. CDR3 length: 15 residues. The J segment lost 4 bases and the V segment lost 6 bases, leaving 7 bases of the junction unmatched. Germline CDR1 is MNHNS and CDR2 is SASEGT. The CDR3 DNA is TGTGCCAGCAGACCCGCCGGGACAGGGAATCAGCCCCAGCATTTT. Its protein is CASRPAGTGNQPQHF.

This clone occurred once. This chain joins TRBV11-3 and TRBJ2-3, with D hard to call. The CDR3 runs 15 residues. Per the germline V gene, CDR1 is SGHNT and CDR2 is YENEEA. V lost 1 base to trimming and J lost 4 bases, with 12 bases between them. The CDR3 DNA reads TGTGCCAGCAGCTTAGGAGGAAATGGTGCAGATACGCAGTATTTT. Its protein is CASSLGGNGADTQYF.

CDR3 sequence reads: CASSLIGARNEKLFF. The CDR3 DNA follows: TGTGCCAGCAGTTTAATAGGGGCGCGGAATGAAAAACTGTTTTTT. The chain links TRBV27 to TRBJ1-4; D is perhaps TRBD1 (5 bases). Germline V CDR1 and CDR2: MNHEY, SMNVEV (reference sequence). V shed 2 bases and J shed 5 bases, with 12 bases lying between them. The CDR3 length is 15 residues. The full variable domain, rest sourced from reference TRBV27 and TRBJ1-4, is EAQVTQNPRYLITVTGKKLTVTCSQNMNHEYMSWYRQDPGLGLRQIYYSMNVEVTDKGDVPEGYKVSRKEKRNFPLILESPSPNQTSLYFCASSLIGARNEKLFFGSGTQLSVL.

This clone was found a few times. Germline and junction disagree at one end, which may indicate a read error. This chain connects TRBV25-1 to TRBJ1-1; D is ambiguous. There are 16 residues in the CDR3. The germline gives CDR1 MGHDK, CDR2 SYGVNS. This CDR3 is CASSQYSLGANTEAFF. Written as DNA, the CDR3 is TGTGCCAGCAGTCAATATTCTCTAGGCGCCAACACTGAAGCTTTCTTT.

The rearrangement uses TRBV6-1 and TRBJ2-5; 7 nucleotides line up with TRBD2. The trim removed 7 bases at V and 0 bases at J, leaving 5 bases unmatched. The V gene's germline CDR1 is MNHNS and CDR2 SASEGT. The length of the CDR3 is 14 residues. The CDR3 region is CASNWGGDQETQYF. The CDR3 DNA reads TGTGCCAGCAACTGGGGGGGGGACCAAGAGACCCAGTACTTC.